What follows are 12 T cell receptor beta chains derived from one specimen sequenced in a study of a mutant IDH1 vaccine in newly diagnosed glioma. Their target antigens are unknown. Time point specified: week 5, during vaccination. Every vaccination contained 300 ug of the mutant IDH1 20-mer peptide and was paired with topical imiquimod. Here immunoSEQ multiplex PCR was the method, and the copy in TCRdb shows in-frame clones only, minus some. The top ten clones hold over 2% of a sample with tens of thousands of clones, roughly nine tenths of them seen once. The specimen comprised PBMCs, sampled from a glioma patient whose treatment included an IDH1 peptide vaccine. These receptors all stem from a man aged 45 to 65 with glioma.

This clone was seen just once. CDR3 in amino acids: CATSRDSAYEQYF. CDR3 coding DNA: TGTGCCACCAGCAGAGATTCAGCCTACGAGCAGTACTTC. The chain links TRBV15 to TRBJ2-7, with no clear D. Germline V gives CDR1 LNHNV, CDR2 YYDKDF (reference sequence). The length of the CDR3 is 13 residues. The ends were cut back, 0 bases at V and 2 bases at J, with 5 bases in the middle.

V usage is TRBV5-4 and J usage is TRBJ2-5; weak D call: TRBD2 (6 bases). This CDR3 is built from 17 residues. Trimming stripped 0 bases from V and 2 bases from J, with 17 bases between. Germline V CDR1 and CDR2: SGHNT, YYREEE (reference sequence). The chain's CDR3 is CASSLVSTGGGQETQYF. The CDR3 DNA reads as TGTGCCAGCAGCTTGGTGTCAACCGGGGGTGGGCAAGAGACCCAGTACTTC.

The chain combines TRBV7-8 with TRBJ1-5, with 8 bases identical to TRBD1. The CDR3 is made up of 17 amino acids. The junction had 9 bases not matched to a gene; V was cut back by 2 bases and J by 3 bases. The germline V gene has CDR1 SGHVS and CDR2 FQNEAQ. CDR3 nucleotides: TGTGCCAGCAGCTTACCAGGGGGCGGGATGGACAATCAGCCCCAGCATTTT. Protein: CASSLPGGGMDNQPQHF.

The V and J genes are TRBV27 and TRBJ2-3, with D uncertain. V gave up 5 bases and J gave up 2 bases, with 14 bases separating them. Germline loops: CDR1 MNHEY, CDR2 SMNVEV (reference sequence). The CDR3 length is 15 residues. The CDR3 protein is CASSPTTGFTDTQYF. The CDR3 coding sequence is TGTGCCAGCAGTCCTACCACCGGTTTCACAGATACGCAGTATTTT.

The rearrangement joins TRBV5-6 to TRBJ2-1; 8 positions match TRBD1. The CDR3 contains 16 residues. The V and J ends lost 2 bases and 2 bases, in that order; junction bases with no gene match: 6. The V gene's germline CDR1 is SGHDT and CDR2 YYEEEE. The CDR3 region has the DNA TGTGCCAGCAGCTTTGACAGGGGCGCTACCTACAATGAGCAGTTCTTC. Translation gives CASSFDRGATYNEQFF.

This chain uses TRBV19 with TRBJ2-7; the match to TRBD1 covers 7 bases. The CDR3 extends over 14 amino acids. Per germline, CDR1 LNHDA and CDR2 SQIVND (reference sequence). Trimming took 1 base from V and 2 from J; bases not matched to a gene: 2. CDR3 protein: CASSIGQGAYEQYF. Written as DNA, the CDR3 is TGTGCCAGTAGTATAGGACAGGGTGCCTACGAGCAGTACTTC.

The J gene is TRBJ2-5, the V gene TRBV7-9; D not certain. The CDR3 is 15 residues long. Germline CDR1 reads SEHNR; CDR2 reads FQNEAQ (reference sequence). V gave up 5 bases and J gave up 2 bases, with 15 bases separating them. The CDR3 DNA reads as TGTGCCAGCAGCCCCAGAATGACGGATCAAGAGACCCAGTACTTC. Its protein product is CASSPRMTDQETQYF.

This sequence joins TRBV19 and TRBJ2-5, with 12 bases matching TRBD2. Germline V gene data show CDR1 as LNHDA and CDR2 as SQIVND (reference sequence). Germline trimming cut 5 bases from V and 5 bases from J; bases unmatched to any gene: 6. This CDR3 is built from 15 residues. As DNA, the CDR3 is TGTGCCAGTAGTGGACGACTAGCGGGAGTTGAGACCCAGTACTTC. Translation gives CASSGRLAGVETQYF.

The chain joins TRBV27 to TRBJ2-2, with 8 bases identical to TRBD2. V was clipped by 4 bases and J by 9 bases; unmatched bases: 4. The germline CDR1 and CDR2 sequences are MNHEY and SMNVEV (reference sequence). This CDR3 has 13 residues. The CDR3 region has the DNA TGTGCCAGCAGTTCCCCGGGGGGGTGGGAGCTGTTTTTT. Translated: CASSSPGGWELFF.

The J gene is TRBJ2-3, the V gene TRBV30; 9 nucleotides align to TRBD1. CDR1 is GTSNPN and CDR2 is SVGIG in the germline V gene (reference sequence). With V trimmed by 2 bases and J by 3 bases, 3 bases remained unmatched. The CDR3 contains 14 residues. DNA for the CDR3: TGTGCCTGGAGTACAGGGGGCGGAACAGATACGCAGTATTTT. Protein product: CAWSTGGGTDTQYF. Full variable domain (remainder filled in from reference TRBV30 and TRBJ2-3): SQTIHQWPATLVQPVGSPLSLECTVEGTSNPNLYWYRQAAGRGLQLLFYSVGIGQISSEVPQNLSASRPQDRQFILSSKKLLLSDSGFYLCAWSTGGGTDTQYFGPGTRLTVL.

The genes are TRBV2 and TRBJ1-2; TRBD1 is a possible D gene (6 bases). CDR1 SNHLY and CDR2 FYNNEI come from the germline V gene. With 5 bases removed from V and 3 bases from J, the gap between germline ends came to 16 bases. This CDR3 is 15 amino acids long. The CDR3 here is CASSTTGRRDYGYTF. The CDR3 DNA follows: TGTGCCAGCAGTACCACAGGGCGGCGGGACTATGGCTACACCTTC.

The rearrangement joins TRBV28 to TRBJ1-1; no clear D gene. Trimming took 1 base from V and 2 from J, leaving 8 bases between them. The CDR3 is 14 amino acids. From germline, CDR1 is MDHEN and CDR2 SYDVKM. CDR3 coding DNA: TGTGCCAGCAGTTTATTACGGGATAACACTGAAGCTTTCTTT. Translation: CASSLLRDNTEAFF.